The 30 T cell receptor beta chains listed next were all sequenced from one sample in a study of shared clonotypes between healthy human individuals. Clones were sequenced by immunoSEQ multiplex PCR, and TCRdb holds only the in-frame ones, with some missing. The data show about 2.3 million clones, approximately 95% seen once. Material: naive CD4+ T cells from PBMCs. Subset meaning: CD45RA+ positively selected. These receptors were collected from a man between 18 and 35 years old in good health. Some clones in this sample may be carry-over from other donors' samples.

The J gene is TRBJ1-1, the V gene TRBV6-1, with 10 bases fitting TRBD1. The CDR3 is 15 amino acids. CDR1 is MNHNS, CDR2 SASEGT, per germline. The J segment lost 0 bases and the V segment lost 7 bases, leaving 5 bases of the junction unmatched. The CDR3 coding sequence is TGTGCCAGCACTAAGACAGGGGGCATGAACACTGAAGCTTTCTTT. Amino acid sequence: CASTKTGGMNTEAFF.

V is TRBV29-1 and J is TRBJ1-3, with a possible D match to TRBD1 (5 bases). This CDR3 has 14 residues. Germline V gene lookup returns CDR1 SQVTM and CDR2 ANQGSEA. The ends were cut back, 6 bases at V and 3 bases at J, with 15 bases in the middle. The CDR3 loop is CSVTGRDGGNTIYF. The CDR3 DNA reads as TGCAGCGTCACAGGACGGGACGGTGGAAACACCATATATTTT.

This clone appeared a single time. This chain links TRBV6-1 with TRBJ1-1, with 9 nucleotides matching TRBD1. The V and J ends lost 5 bases and 5 bases, in that order; junction bases with no gene match: 9. CDR3 length equals 15 residues. CDR1 is MNHNS and CDR2 is SASEGT in the germline V gene. CDR3 protein: CASSPADRGRTEAFF. As DNA, the CDR3 is TGTGCCAGCAGTCCCGCGGACAGGGGTCGGACTGAAGCTTTCTTT.

CDR3 in DNA: TGTGCCAGCACCTACTCCACCTTCCTCTACGAGCAGTACTTC. It encodes CASTYSTFLYEQYF. This sequence joins TRBV6-1 and TRBJ2-7; D ambiguous. The CDR3 consists of 14 residues. From germline, CDR1 is MNHNS and CDR2 SASEGT. Trimming took 7 bases from V and 3 from J, leaving 16 bases between them.

The V and J genes are TRBV5-1 and TRBJ1-2; 8 bases agree with TRBD1. This CDR3 is 15 amino acids long. Germline assignment: CDR1 SGHRS and CDR2 YFSETQ. Trimming removed 3 bases from V and 8 bases from J; junction bases left unmatched: 12. CDR3 DNA: TGCGCCAGCAGCTCCCCTGGGACAGGATCAGGCGGCTACACCTTC. Translating gives CASSSPGTGSGGYTF.

The J gene is TRBJ1-4, the V gene TRBV18; D is possibly TRBD1 (5 bases). Germline V gives CDR1 KGHSH, CDR2 LQKENI. V was cut by 4 bases and J by 6 bases, with 15 bases left in between. The CDR3 contains 15 residues. The CDR3 DNA sequence: TGTGCCAGCTCACTAACGGCCGGCAGGGATGAAAAACTGTTTTTT. Translating gives CASSLTAGRDEKLFF.

The chain has TRBV11-2 and TRBJ2-6; D gene unclear. The CDR3 contains 18 residues. V shed 4 bases and J shed 0 bases, with 16 bases lying between them. From germline, CDR1 is SGHAT and CDR2 FQNNGV. This CDR3 reads CASSSGKIQTSGANVLTF. In nucleotides, the CDR3 is TGTGCCAGCAGCTCAGGCAAGATCCAAACCTCTGGGGCCAACGTCCTGACTTTC.

CDR3 loop: CASSGTGNEKLFF. The CDR3 DNA reads as TGTGCCAGCAGCGGGACAGGTAATGAAAAACTGTTTTTT. The rearrangement uses TRBV9 and TRBJ1-4; 7 nucleotides agree with TRBD1. The length of the CDR3 is 13 residues. Germline loops: CDR1 SGDLS, CDR2 YYNGEE. V trimming: 3 bases; J trimming: 4 bases; junction bases outside the gene matches: 0. The full variable domain, with the rest looked up from reference TRBV9 and TRBJ1-4, is DSGVTQTPKHLITATGQRVTLRCSPRSGDLSVYWYQQSLDQGLQFLIQYYNGEERAKGNILERFSAQQFPDLHSELNLSSLELGDSALYFCASSGTGNEKLFFGSGTQLSVL.

This chain links TRBV28 with TRBJ1-6; D is unclear. The CDR3 is 15 amino acids. Germline V gene sequence: CDR1 MDHEN, CDR2 SYDVKM. V was clipped by 5 bases and J by 7 bases, with 15 bases between them. The CDR3 reads CASSPQQYWNSPLHF. CDR3 sequence (DNA): TGTGCCAGCAGTCCCCAGCAGTATTGGAATTCACCCCTCCACTTT.

The V and J genes are TRBV19 and TRBJ1-1; maybe TRBD1 (5 bases). Trimming pared 7 bases from V and 4 bases from J, leaving 19 bases between. The CDR3 is made up of 15 amino acids. Germline lookup yields CDR1 LNHDA and CDR2 SQIVND (reference sequence). CDR3 in amino acids: CASTTTKAGPTEAFF. As DNA, the CDR3 is TGTGCCAGTACCACGACTAAGGCAGGGCCCACTGAAGCTTTCTTT.

This clone is a singleton in its sample. V and J are TRBV6-1 and TRBJ1-4, with D perhaps TRBD1 (6 bases). This CDR3 has 14 residues. V was clipped by 8 bases and J by 8 bases, with 18 bases between them. Looked up from germline, CDR1 is MNHNS and CDR2 is SASEGT. The CDR3 loop is CASGAGGQREKLFF. DNA of the CDR3: TGTGCCAGCGGTGCCGGGGGGCAACGGGAAAAACTGTTTTTT.

This chain uses TRBV18 with TRBJ2-7, with 9 positions matching TRBD2. This CDR3 is built from 15 residues. Trimming took 3 bases from V and 6 from J; bases not matched to a gene: 9. Looked up from germline, CDR1 is KGHSH and CDR2 is LQKENI. Here the CDR3 reads CASSPGAGGPGEQYF. CDR3 sequence (DNA): TGTGCCAGCTCACCCGGGGCGGGAGGGCCGGGCGAGCAGTACTTC.

The rearrangement uses TRBV7-9 and TRBJ2-5, with a tentative D call TRBD2 (6 bases). Germline assignment: CDR1 SEHNR and CDR2 FQNEAQ (reference sequence). The CDR3 runs 16 residues. Trimming cost V 1 base and J 4 bases, with 16 bases left between them. The CDR3 DNA is TGTGCCAGCAGCTTAGATGGCAGCGGGTTTCGAGAGACCCAGTACTTC. It is translated as CASSLDGSGFRETQYF.

This chain links TRBV29-1 with TRBJ2-7; 9 nucleotides align to TRBD1. V lost 4 bases to trimming and J lost 4 bases; unmatched junction nucleotides: 8. The germline V gene encodes CDR1 SQVTM and CDR2 ANQGSEA. This CDR3 comprises 14 residues. The CDR3 protein is CSVGAGQGFYEQYF. The CDR3 DNA reads as TGCAGCGTTGGGGCTGGACAGGGGTTTTACGAGCAGTACTTC.

CDR3: CASSFPRTQGEKLFF. The DNA of the CDR3 is TGTGCCAGCAGCTTTCCCCGGACGCAAGGCGAAAAACTGTTTTTT. The chain carries TRBV5-5 and TRBJ1-4; unclear D gene. Germline CDR1 SGHKS, CDR2 YYEKEE (reference sequence). V was pared by 2 bases and J by 8 bases, with 16 bases between. This CDR3 has 15 residues.

The chain uses TRBV28 and TRBJ2-7; 10 bases match TRBD1. Germline lookup yields CDR1 MDHEN and CDR2 SYDVKM. Unmatched junction bases numbered 14, after V lost 10 bases and J lost 8 bases. This CDR3 has 14 amino acids. The CDR3 nucleotides read TGTGCCACCGCGCTGACAGGGGGCGCGGTGAAGCAGTACTTC. Amino acids: CATALTGGAVKQYF.

J is TRBJ2-7 and V is TRBV25-1; 9 bases line up with TRBD1. Germline V CDR1 and CDR2: MGHDK, SYGVNS. The junction had 9 bases not matched to a gene; V was cut back by 4 bases and J by 5 bases. CDR3 length: 15 amino acids. In DNA, the CDR3 is TGTGCCAGCAGTGCAACGGACAGGGGAGGCGACGAGCAGTACTTC. It specifies CASSATDRGGDEQYF.

The chain uses TRBV4-1 and TRBJ2-7; D unresolved. CDR3 size: 14 residues. Germline assignment: CDR1 MGHRA and CDR2 YSYEKL. V lost 0 bases and J lost 5, with 11 bases in between. CDR3 sequence (DNA): TGCGCCAGCAGCCAAGATCCGCTTGGCAACGAGCAGTACTTC. Encoded protein: CASSQDPLGNEQYF.

This clone was counted between two and nine times. This same CDR3 is encoded by further DNA sequences in the sample. The chain uses TRBV2 and TRBJ2-7; D call uncertain. Germline V gene sequence: CDR1 SNHLY, CDR2 FYNNEI. The CDR3 is 12 residues long. Trimming left V 3 bases short and J 4 bases short, with 7 bases between. The CDR3 DNA follows: TGTGCCAGCAGTGAGCGGTTTTACGAGCAGTACTTC. This translates into CASSERFYEQYF.

CDR3 sequence (DNA): TGCAGCGTTCGGGCTAGTGCGGGGACCGGGGAGCTGTTTTTT. Residues: CSVRASAGTGELFF. This chain connects TRBV29-1 to TRBJ2-2; D is possibly TRBD2 (6 bases). Germline V gives CDR1 SQVTM, CDR2 ANQGSEA. The V gene lost 5 bases and the J gene lost 5 bases, with 15 bases spanning the gap. There are 14 residues in the CDR3.

The rearrangement links TRBV7-2 to TRBJ2-4; D may be TRBD2 (5 bases). Germline CDR1 is SGHTA and CDR2 is FQGNSA. The CDR3 covers 13 residues. Deletions cut 3 bases from V and 7 bases from J, with 10 bases between. The DNA for the CDR3 is TGTGCCAGCAGCTTTACGGAGGATAACATTCAGTACTTC. Protein product: CASSFTEDNIQYF.

This clone showed up just a few times. This specimen includes other DNA sequences encoding the same CDR3. This chain connects TRBV2 to TRBJ2-7, with a tentative D call TRBD1 (5 bases). V gave up 2 bases and J gave up 1 base, with 6 bases separating them. This CDR3 contains 13 residues. Germline CDR1 reads SNHLY; CDR2 reads FYNNEI. The chain's CDR3 is CASSEQGSYEQYF. The CDR3 coding sequence is TGTGCCAGCAGTGAACAGGGTTCCTACGAGCAGTACTTC.

This clone is a singleton in its sample. The V and J genes are TRBV25-1 and TRBJ1-2, with a tentative D call TRBD1 (6 bases). Germline CDR1 is MGHDK and CDR2 is SYGVNS. V gave up 3 bases and J gave up 6 bases, with 23 bases separating them. The CDR3 is 17 residues long. The CDR3 DNA follows: TGTGCCAGCAGTGACGATGGGACATTAGGGATGGTGAATGGCTACACCTTC. It translates to CASSDDGTLGMVNGYTF.

This chain connects TRBV5-1 to TRBJ2-2; a weak D match, TRBD2 (6 bases). This CDR3 is built from 14 residues. Germline V gene sequence: CDR1 SGHRS, CDR2 YFSETQ. Trimming cost V 5 bases and J 7 bases, with 15 bases left between them. CDR3 sequence: CASSPGGASGELFF. CDR3 in DNA: TGCGCCAGCAGTCCCGGAGGGGCGAGCGGGGAGCTGTTTTTT.

This chain links TRBV7-6 with TRBJ1-4; D not certain. From germline, CDR1 is SGHVS and CDR2 FNYEAQ. V was trimmed by 5 bases and J by 1 base, leaving 11 bases between them. The CDR3 is 15 amino acids. CDR3 sequence: CASSVGAGTNEKLFF. CDR3 sequence (DNA): TGTGCCAGCAGCGTAGGTGCAGGAACTAATGAAAAACTGTTTTTT. Full variable domain (remainder filled in from reference TRBV7-6 and TRBJ1-4): GAGVSQSPRYKVTKRGQDVALRCDPISGHVSLYWYRQALGQGPEFLTYFNYEAQQDKSGLPNDRFSAERPEGSISTLTIQRTEQRDSAMYRCASSVGAGTNEKLFFGSGTQLSVL.

The rearrangement uses TRBV9 and TRBJ2-1, with 9 bases matching TRBD1. The CDR3 is made up of 16 amino acids. Per the germline V gene, CDR1 is SGDLS and CDR2 is YYNGEE. The V gene end was trimmed by 4 bases and the J gene end by 6 bases; junction bases not matched to a gene: 11. For the CDR3, the DNA is TGTGCCAGCAGCTTCCTAGGGGGACAGGGCAGCAATGAGCAGTTCTTC. Encoded protein: CASSFLGGQGSNEQFF. Combining the CDR3 with reference TRBV9 and TRBJ2-1 gives the whole variable domain DSGVTQTPKHLITATGQRVTLRCSPRSGDLSVYWYQQSLDQGLQFLIQYYNGEERAKGNILERFSAQQFPDLHSELNLSSLELGDSALYFCASSFLGGQGSNEQFFGPGTRLTVL.

This clone was observed once. This rearrangement joins TRBV11-2 to TRBJ2-7, with a weak D call TRBD2 (6 bases). The CDR3 is 15 residues long. CDR1 is SGHAT, CDR2 FQNNGV, per germline. Trimming left V 5 bases short and J 0 bases short, with 14 bases between. Written as DNA, the CDR3 is TGTGCCAGCAGCCGGTGGGGGGACGTCTCCTACGAGCAGTACTTC. It codes for CASSRWGDVSYEQYF.

As DNA, the CDR3 is TGTGCCAGCAGCCTTGCCGGGGCGGGAGGAGGCCAAGAGACCCAGTACTTC. Translating gives CASSLAGAGGGQETQYF. The chain couples TRBV5-8 to TRBJ2-5; TRBD2 aligns across 8 bases. Germline V gene sequence: CDR1 SGHTS, CDR2 YDEGEE. V trimming: 4 bases; J trimming: 1 base; junction bases outside the gene matches: 12. This CDR3 comprises 17 residues. Based on the CDR3 plus reference TRBV5-8 and TRBJ2-5, the full variable domain is EAGVTQSPTHLIKTRGQQATLRCSPISGHTSVYWYQQALGLGLQFLLWYDEGEERNRGNFPPRFSGRQFPNYSSELNVNALELEDSALYLCASSLAGAGGGQETQYFGPGTRLLVL.

As regards this clone: Sequence at one end of the junction differs from germline and may be a read error. The chain combines TRBV5-4 with TRBJ2-7, with 9 positions matching TRBD1. The germline V gene has CDR1 SGHNT and CDR2 YYREEE (reference sequence). This CDR3 comprises 13 residues. CDR3 in DNA: TGTGCCAGCAGCTTGTGGGCCGAGGACAGGGGAAGCTTC. This codes for CASSLWAEDRGSF.

This clone was seen once. The chain is built from TRBV28 and TRBJ1-1; 8 nucleotides match TRBD1. CDR1 is MDHEN, CDR2 SYDVKM, per germline. The CDR3 length is 14 residues. The junction had 11 bases not matched to a gene; V was cut back by 6 bases and J by 8 bases. For the CDR3, the DNA is TGTGCCAGCAGACAGGGGGGTTATTTCAGGGAAGCTTTCTTT. Amino acids: CASRQGGYFREAFF.